This TCR beta chain is drawn from a study of regulatory and conventional T cells in RAG deficiency. Germline loops: CDR1 SEHNR, CDR2 FQNEAQ (reference sequence). CDR3 size: 13 residues. The germline V and J ends were trimmed by 1 base and 1 base, with 4 bases remaining between them. Profiling relied on immunoSEQ multiplex PCR, and the TCRdb table lists in-frame clones only, not all of them. This sample has 25,000 to 35,000 clones; about 90% occur once, and the top ten carry 5% to 5.5%. This sample also appeared in a second study, on regulatory T cells. From that paper: Amplification used 52 TRBV primers and 13 TRBJ primers.

The sequence was collected from a human donor in good health. Sequenced material: CD8+ T cells sorted from blood. The chain links TRBV7-9 to TRBJ1-1, with no clear D. The CDR3 coding sequence is TGTGCCAGCAGCTTAGTCGGGAACACTGAAGCTTTCTTT. This sequence encodes CASSLVGNTEAFF.